The 23 T cell receptor beta chains below come from one sample, sequenced in a study of blood T cells in healthy people across ages. Together with a sample-barcoded 5' primer, a J-beta primer mix was included in a second PCR lasting about 7 to 12 cycles. MiXCR was run by TCRdb on the 5' RACE reads, yielding one entry per CDR3 protein. There are about 930,000 distinct CDR3 sequences in the sample; 25% to 30% occur only once, and around 9.6% lies in the top ten. In addition, the sample was reused for a study of T cells of mothers and their children.

The sample consisted of blood. These receptors originate from a woman in her thirties or forties in good health.

The chain carries TRBV5-1 and TRBJ2-3, with TRBD2 as a possible D gene (5 bases). V gave up 0 bases and J gave up 4 bases, with 9 bases separating them. Germline V gene data show CDR1 as SGHRS and CDR2 as YFSETQ. This CDR3 has 14 amino acids. The DNA of the CDR3 is TGCGCCAGCAGCTTGGGAGGGATTGCAGATACGCAGTATTTT. Its translation: CASSLGGIADTQYF.

With regard to this clonotype: A much larger clone sits a single nucleotide away, making a read error possible. The chain has TRBV20-1 and TRBJ2-1; D unresolved. CDR1 and CDR2 from the germline V gene are DFQATT and SNEGSKA (reference sequence). Trimming took 0 bases from V and 10 from J, leaving 7 bases between them. The CDR3 is 11 residues long. The CDR3 sequence is CSARDTYEQFF. Written as DNA, the CDR3 is TGCAGTGCTAGAGACACCTACGAGCAGTTCTTC.

As concerns this clonotype: A much larger clone differs from this one at a single base, so this may be a read error. The chain recombines TRBV28 with TRBJ2-7; 7 bases agree with TRBD2. This CDR3 has 17 amino acids. Germline trimming cut 6 bases from V and 1 base from J; bases unmatched to any gene: 15. Per germline, CDR1 MDHEN and CDR2 SYDVKM. This chain's CDR3 is CASSTTMGRGRSYEQYF. CDR3 bases: TGTGCCAGCAGCACCACCATGGGGAGGGGACGATCCTACGAGCAGTACTTC. The full variable domain, completed using reference TRBV28 and TRBJ2-7, is DVKVTQSSRYLVKRTGEKVFLECVQDMDHENMFWYRQDPGLGLRLIYFSYDVKMKEKGDIPEGYSVSREKKERFSLILESASTNQTSMYLCASSTTMGRGRSYEQYFGPGTRLTVT.

The V and J genes are TRBV10-3 and TRBJ2-5; D is uncertain. The end of the DNA is better explained by TRBJ2-7, so the J call may be wrong. The CDR3 is 10 amino acids. Germline V lookup: CDR1 ENHRY, CDR2 SYGVKD. CDR3 in amino acids: CAILQSEQYF. CDR3 coding DNA: TGTGCCATCCTGCAGAGCGAGCAGTACTTC.

There are many counts of this clonotype. The rearrangement links TRBV10-2 to TRBJ2-7, with D tentatively TRBD1 (6 bases). Trimming took 6 bases from V and 3 from J, leaving 18 bases between them. Germline V gene data show CDR1 as WSHSY and CDR2 as SAAADI. CDR3 size: 15 residues. CDR3 in amino acids: CASSDGDIMGYEQYF. DNA for the CDR3: TGCGCCAGCAGCGATGGGGACATCATGGGCTACGAGCAGTACTTC.

This clonotype appeared many times. The rearrangement joins TRBV12-3 or TRBV12-4 to TRBJ2-5, with 8 bases aligning to TRBD1. The ends lost 5 bases at V and 5 bases at J; junction bases unmatched: 7. This CDR3 has 14 residues. CDR3 bases: TGTGCCAGCAGTAACCAGGGGGCCGGTGAGACCCAGTACTTC. This gives the protein CASSNQGAGETQYF.

This clonotype was seen a few times. This chain connects TRBV20-1 to TRBJ1-5; D is unresolved. From germline, CDR1 is DFQATT and CDR2 SNEGSKA (reference sequence). V gave up 1 base and J gave up 0 bases, with 10 bases separating them. The CDR3 is made up of 15 amino acids. CDR3 loop: CSARGTLNSNQPQHF. The CDR3 nucleotides read TGCAGTGCTAGAGGGACTTTGAATAGCAATCAGCCCCAGCATTTT.

The chain has TRBV28 and TRBJ1-2; TRBD1 matches at 7 bases. Germline V gene data show CDR1 as MDHEN and CDR2 as SYDVKM. The CDR3 contains 13 residues. The V segment lost 8 bases and the J segment 6 bases; nucleotides outside the gene matches: 9. The CDR3 loop reads CASHATGYNGYTF. DNA for the CDR3: TGTGCCAGCCACGCGACAGGGTACAATGGCTACACCTTC.

This clonotype was seen at least ten times. The chain is built from TRBV24-1 and TRBJ1-1; perhaps TRBD1 as D (5 bases). Germline loops: CDR1 KGHDR, CDR2 SFDVKD. The CDR3 has 15 amino acids. V dropped 10 bases and J dropped 0 bases, with 17 bases sitting between them. CDR3 coding DNA: TGTGCCACAAGGCGGGCTGGGGGAATGAACACTGAAGCTTTCTTT. It is translated as CATRRAGGMNTEAFF.

This clonotype was counted a few times. The CDR3 is CASSREGVGYSPLHF. The CDR3 region has the DNA TGCGCCAGCAGCCGGGAAGGAGTCGGGTATTCACCCCTCCACTTT. The chain links TRBV4-3 to TRBJ1-6; no reliable D call. This CDR3 comprises 15 residues. V lost 4 bases to trimming and J lost 8 bases, with 15 bases between them. The germline gives CDR1 LGHNA, CDR2 YSLEER.

This chain joins TRBV27 and TRBJ2-5; weak D call: TRBD2 (7 bases). This CDR3 contains 17 residues. Germline-derived CDR1 and CDR2 are MNHEY and SMNVEV (reference sequence). Trimming took off 3 bases at V and 3 bases at J, with 20 bases between the two ends. The CDR3 loop is CASSFWGGRRSKETQYF. The CDR3 coding sequence is TGTGCCAGCAGTTTTTGGGGGGGCCGTAGGTCGAAAGAGACCCAGTACTTC.

This clonotype has just a few counts. The chain employs TRBV5-1 and TRBJ2-3; D not resolved. CDR1 is SGHRS, CDR2 YFSETQ, per germline. The CDR3 is 14 amino acids. V was pared by 2 bases and J by 4 bases, with 11 bases between. In nucleotides, the CDR3 is TGCGCCAGCAGCTTAGTCCCTAACGCAGATACGCAGTATTTT. This translates into CASSLVPNADTQYF.

The gene calls are TRBV13 and TRBJ2-4; D is undetermined. V gave up 6 bases and J gave up 5 bases, with 8 bases separating them. CDR1 PRHDT and CDR2 FYEKMQ come from the germline V gene (reference sequence). The CDR3 runs to 12 residues. This CDR3 reads CASSSTENIQYF. Here the CDR3 DNA reads TGTGCCAGCAGTTCTACAGAAAACATTCAGTACTTC.

This clonotype has only a few counts. The chain employs TRBV7-8 and TRBJ2-3; 12 bases are a match to TRBD2. Germline V gene lookup returns CDR1 SGHVS and CDR2 FQNEAQ. There are 15 residues in the CDR3. V gave up 0 bases and J gave up 13 bases; unmatched junction bases: 8. The CDR3 protein is CASSLAGLAGIPEYF. CDR3 in DNA: TGTGCCAGCAGCTTAGCAGGACTAGCGGGGATCCCCGAGTATTTT. The whole variable domain, remainder taken from reference TRBV7-8 and TRBJ2-3, is GAGVSQSPRYKVAKRGQDVALRCDPISGHVSLFWYQQALGQGPEFLTYFQNEAQLDKSGLPSDRFFAERPEGSVSTLKIQRTQQEDSAVYLCASSLAGLAGIPEYFGPGTRLTVL.

The chain uses TRBV3-1 and TRBJ1-1, with D maybe TRBD1 (6 bases). Germline lookup yields CDR1 LGHDT and CDR2 YNNKEL (reference sequence). CDR3 size: 13 residues. V lost 1 base, J lost 11 bases, and 14 bases lay in between. The CDR3 region has the DNA TGTGCCAGCAGCCAAGGTTGGCAGGGGTACGCTTTCTTT. Amino acid sequence: CASSQGWQGYAFF.

This clonotype was detected only a few times. The chain carries TRBV7-3 and TRBJ2-3, with TRBD2 matching over 10 bases. CDR1 is SGHTA and CDR2 is FQGTGA in the germline V gene. Trimming took 0 bases from V and 2 from J; bases not matched to a gene: 2. CDR3 length equals 16 residues. The CDR3 here is CASSLTGTSVTDTQYF. The CDR3 nucleotides are TGTGCCAGCAGCTTAACCGGGACTAGCGTCACAGATACGCAGTATTTT.

The rearrangement links TRBV7-2 to TRBJ1-1; TRBD1 matches at 9 bases. The CDR3 sequence is 13 residues long. Germline CDR1 reads SGHTA; CDR2 reads FQGNSA. V was pared by 5 bases and J by 6 bases, with 4 bases of the junction left unmatched. CDR3 DNA sequence: TGTGCCAGCAGCCGACAGGGGGATCCTGAAGCTTTCTTT. Translated, it gives CASSRQGDPEAFF.

This clonotype was found many times. The rearrangement joins TRBV4-2 to TRBJ2-7; 10 nucleotides match TRBD2. This CDR3 comprises 17 residues. After removal of 0 bases from V and 2 bases from J, the junction contained 7 bases not matched to a gene. CDR1 and CDR2 (germline): LGHNA, YNFKEQ. CDR3 sequence: CASSQELAGAPPYEQYF. Written as DNA, the CDR3 is TGTGCCAGCAGCCAAGAGCTAGCGGGGGCCCCCCCCTACGAGCAGTACTTC.

The V and J genes are TRBV12-3 or TRBV12-4 and TRBJ1-1; D is ambiguous. Trimming took 6 bases from V and 12 from J, leaving 17 bases between them. The CDR3 runs to 12 residues. The CDR3 region is CASRLSTVRTFF. Here the CDR3 DNA reads TGTGCCAGCAGACTCAGCACAGTCAGAACTTTCTTT.

This clonotype was counted ten times or more. The rearrangement joins TRBV2 to TRBJ2-7; 7 nucleotides line up with TRBD1. Germline CDR1 and CDR2: SNHLY and FYNNEI. The CDR3 sequence is 12 residues long. After removal of 6 bases from V and 4 bases from J, the junction contained 3 bases not matched to a gene. CDR3 in DNA: TGTGCCAGCAGCGAGGGACAGTACGAGCAGTACTTC. It encodes CASSEGQYEQYF.

The chain employs TRBV5-1 and TRBJ1-2; D is ambiguous. The germline V gene encodes CDR1 SGHRS and CDR2 YFSETQ. This CDR3 has 15 residues. Trimming shortened V by 4 bases and J by 4 bases, and 17 bases separated the two germline ends. CDR3 nucleotides: TGCGCCAGCAGCCCCGACCCCGTTCAAGGCTATGGCTACACCTTC. Residues: CASSPDPVQGYGYTF. The full variable domain, rest sourced from reference TRBV5-1 and TRBJ1-2, is KAGVTQTPRYLIKTRGQQVTLSCSPISGHRSVSWYQQTPGQGLQFLFEYFSETQRNKGNFPGRFSGRQFSNSRSEMNVSTLELGDSALYLCASSPDPVQGYGYTFGSGTRLTVV.

As concerns this clonotype: One end of the junction varies from germline; a read error may be responsible. This chain joins TRBV6-5 and TRBJ2-7; D may be TRBD1 or TRBD2 (5 bases each). The CDR3 runs 15 residues. Germline CDR1 MNHEY, CDR2 SVGAGI. The CDR3 protein is CTSSYEGKGNYEQYF. The CDR3 DNA reads as TGTACCAGCAGTTACGAGGGGAAGGGAAACTACGAGCAGTACTTC.

The chain joins TRBV18 to TRBJ2-7; 8 bases fit TRBD1. CDR3 size: 15 residues. Germline V lookup: CDR1 KGHSH, CDR2 LQKENI. After removal of 6 bases from V and 2 bases from J, the junction contained 9 bases not matched to a gene. The CDR3 here is CASSLDRAGAYEQYF. The CDR3, as DNA: TGTGCCAGCTCTCTGGACAGGGCAGGGGCCTACGAGCAGTACTTC.